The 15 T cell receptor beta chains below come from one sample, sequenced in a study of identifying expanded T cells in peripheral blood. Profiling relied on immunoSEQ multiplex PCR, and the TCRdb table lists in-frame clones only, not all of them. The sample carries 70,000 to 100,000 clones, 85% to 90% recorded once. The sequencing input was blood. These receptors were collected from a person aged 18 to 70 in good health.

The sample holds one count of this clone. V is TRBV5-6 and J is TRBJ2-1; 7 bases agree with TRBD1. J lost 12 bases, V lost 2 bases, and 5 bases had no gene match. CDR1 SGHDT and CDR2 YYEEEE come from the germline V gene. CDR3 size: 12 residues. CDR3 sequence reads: CASSFTGDGQFF. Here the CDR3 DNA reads TGTGCCAGCAGCTTTACAGGGGATGGGCAGTTCTTC.

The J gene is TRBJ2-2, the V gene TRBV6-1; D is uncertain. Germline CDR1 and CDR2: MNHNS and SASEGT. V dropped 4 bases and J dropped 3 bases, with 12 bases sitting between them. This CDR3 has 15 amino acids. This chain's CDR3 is CASSGTVSDTGELFF. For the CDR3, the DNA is TGTGCCAGCAGTGGTACTGTATCGGACACCGGGGAGCTGTTTTTT.

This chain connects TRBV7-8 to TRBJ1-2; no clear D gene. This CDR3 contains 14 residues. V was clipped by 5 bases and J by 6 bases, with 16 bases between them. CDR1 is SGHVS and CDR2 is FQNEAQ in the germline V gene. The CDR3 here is CASSGRTMVNGYTF. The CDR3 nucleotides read TGTGCCAGCAGCGGCCGAACAATGGTCAATGGCTACACCTTC.

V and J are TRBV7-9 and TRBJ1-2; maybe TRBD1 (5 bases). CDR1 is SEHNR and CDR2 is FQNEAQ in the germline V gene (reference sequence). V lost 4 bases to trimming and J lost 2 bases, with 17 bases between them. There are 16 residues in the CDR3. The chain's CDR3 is CASSSNKGAGNYGYTF. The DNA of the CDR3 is TGTGCCAGCAGCTCCAATAAAGGGGCAGGGAACTATGGCTACACCTTC.

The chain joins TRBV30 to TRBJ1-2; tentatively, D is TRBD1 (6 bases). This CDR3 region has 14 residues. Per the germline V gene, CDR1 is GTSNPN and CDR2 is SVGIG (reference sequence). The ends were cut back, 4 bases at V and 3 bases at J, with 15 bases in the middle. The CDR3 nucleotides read TGTGCCTGGAACCGTGAGGGGGGCTACTATGGCTACACCTTC. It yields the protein CAWNREGGYYGYTF. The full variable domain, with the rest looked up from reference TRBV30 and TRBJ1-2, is SQTIHQWPATLVQPVGSPLSLECTVEGTSNPNLYWYRQAAGRGLQLLFYSVGIGQISSEVPQNLSASRPQDRQFILSSKKLLLSDSGFYLCAWNREGGYYGYTFGSGTRLTVV.

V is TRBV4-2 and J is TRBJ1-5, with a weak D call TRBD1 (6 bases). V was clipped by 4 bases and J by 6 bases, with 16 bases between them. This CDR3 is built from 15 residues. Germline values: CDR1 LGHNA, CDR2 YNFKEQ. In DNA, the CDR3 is TGTGCCAGCAGCCCATGGACAGCCCAGGGTCAGCCCCAGCATTTT. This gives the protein CASSPWTAQGQPQHF.

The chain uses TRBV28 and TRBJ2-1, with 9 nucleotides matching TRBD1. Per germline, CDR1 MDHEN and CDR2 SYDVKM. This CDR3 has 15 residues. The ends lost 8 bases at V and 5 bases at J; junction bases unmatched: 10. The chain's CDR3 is CASDQAGQGNNEQFF. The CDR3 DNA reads TGTGCCAGCGACCAAGCGGGACAGGGAAACAATGAGCAGTTCTTC. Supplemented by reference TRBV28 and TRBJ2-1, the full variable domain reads DVKVTQSSRYLVKRTGEKVFLECVQDMDHENMFWYRQDPGLGLRLIYFSYDVKMKEKGDIPEGYSVSREKKERFSLILESASTNQTSMYLCASDQAGQGNNEQFFGPGTRLTVL.

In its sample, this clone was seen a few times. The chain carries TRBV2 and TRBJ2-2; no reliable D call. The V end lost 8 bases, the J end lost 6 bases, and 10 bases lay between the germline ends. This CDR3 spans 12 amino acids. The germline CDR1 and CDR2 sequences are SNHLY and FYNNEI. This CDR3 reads CASRLSPGELFF. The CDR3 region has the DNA TGTGCCAGCCGACTTAGCCCCGGGGAGCTGTTTTTT. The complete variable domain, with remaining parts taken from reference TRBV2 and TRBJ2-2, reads EPEVTQTPSHQVTQMGQEVILRCVPISNHLYFYWYRQILGQKVEFLVSFYNNEISEKSEIFDDQFSVERPDGSNFTLKIRSTKLEDSAMYFCASRLSPGELFFGEGSRLTVL.

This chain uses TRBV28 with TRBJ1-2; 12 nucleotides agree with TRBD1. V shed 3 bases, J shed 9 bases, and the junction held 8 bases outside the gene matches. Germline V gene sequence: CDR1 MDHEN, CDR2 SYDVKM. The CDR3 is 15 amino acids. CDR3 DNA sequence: TGTGCCAGCAGTTTTCTGGGACAGGGGGCGTCGAGCTACACCTTC. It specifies CASSFLGQGASSYTF.

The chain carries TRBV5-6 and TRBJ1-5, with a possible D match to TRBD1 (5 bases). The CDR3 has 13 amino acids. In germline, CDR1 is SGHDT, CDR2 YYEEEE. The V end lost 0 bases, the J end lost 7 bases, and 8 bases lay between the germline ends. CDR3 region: CASSLGQGQPQHF. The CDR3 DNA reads TGTGCCAGCAGCTTGGGTCAGGGCCAGCCCCAGCATTTT.

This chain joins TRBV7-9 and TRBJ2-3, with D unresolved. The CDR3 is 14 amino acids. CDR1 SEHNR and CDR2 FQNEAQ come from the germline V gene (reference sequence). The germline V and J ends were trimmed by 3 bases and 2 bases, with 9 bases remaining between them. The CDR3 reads CASSLDAVTDTQYF. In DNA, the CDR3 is TGTGCCAGCAGCTTGGACGCTGTCACAGATACGCAGTATTTT.

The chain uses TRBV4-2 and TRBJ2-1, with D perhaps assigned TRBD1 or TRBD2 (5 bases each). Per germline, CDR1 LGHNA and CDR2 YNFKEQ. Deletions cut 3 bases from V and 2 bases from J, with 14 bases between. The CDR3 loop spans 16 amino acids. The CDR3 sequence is CASSQTLGRAYNEQFF. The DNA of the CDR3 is TGTGCCAGCAGCCAGACCTTGGGGCGGGCCTACAATGAGCAGTTCTTC.

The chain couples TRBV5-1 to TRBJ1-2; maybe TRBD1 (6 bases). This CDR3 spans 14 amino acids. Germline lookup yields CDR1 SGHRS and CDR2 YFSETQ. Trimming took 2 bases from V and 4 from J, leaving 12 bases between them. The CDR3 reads CASSFSDSTYGYTF. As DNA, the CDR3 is TGCGCCAGCAGCTTCTCGGACAGCACCTATGGCTACACCTTC. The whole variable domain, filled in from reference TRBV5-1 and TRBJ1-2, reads KAGVTQTPRYLIKTRGQQVTLSCSPISGHRSVSWYQQTPGQGLQFLFEYFSETQRNKGNFPGRFSGRQFSNSRSEMNVSTLELGDSALYLCASSFSDSTYGYTFGSGTRLTVV.

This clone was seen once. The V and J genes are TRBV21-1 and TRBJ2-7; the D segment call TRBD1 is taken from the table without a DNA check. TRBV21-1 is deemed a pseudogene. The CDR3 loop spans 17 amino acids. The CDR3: CASSKALRDRGCYEQYF. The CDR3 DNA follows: TGTGCCAGCAGCAAAGCGCTCCGGGACAGGGGGTGCTACGAGCAGTACTTC.

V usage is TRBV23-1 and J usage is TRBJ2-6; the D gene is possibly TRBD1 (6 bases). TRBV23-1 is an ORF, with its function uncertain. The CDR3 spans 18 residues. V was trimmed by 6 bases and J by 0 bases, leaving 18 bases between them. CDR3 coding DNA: TGCGCCAGCAGGCCTCACCGGGACACCAACTCTGGGGCCAACGTCCTGACTTTC. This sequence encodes CASRPHRDTNSGANVLTF.